The text below deals with one T cell receptor (beta chain). The antigen remains undetermined. The sample comes from a study of shared clonotypes between healthy human individuals. Whole-study results and caveats: Between four donors, naive CD4 clonotypes were shared at a level of around 4.8%.

Running of the assay took place at deep level. Here immunoSEQ multiplex PCR was the method, and the copy in TCRdb shows in-frame clones only, minus some. This table holds approximately 720,000 clones, roughly 94% found once. The naive CD8 subset, CD45RO-negative cells positively selected for CCR7, excluded terminally differentiated effector memory CD45RA+ cells. Sequences were obtained from naive CD8+ T cells sorted from blood. The clonotype was recovered from a man aged 25-45 years in good health.

The CDR3 here is CASSVEGGLATQYF. The CDR3 bases are TGTGCCAGCAGCGTAGAAGGGGGACTAGCGACGCAGTATTTT. The chain carries TRBV9 and TRBJ2-3, with 10 bases lining up with TRBD2. The germline CDR1 and CDR2 sequences are SGDLS and YYNGEE. Trimming removed 0 bases from V and 9 bases from J; junction bases left unmatched: 4. The CDR3 covers 14 residues.